This TCR beta chain comes out of a study of blood T cell repertoires in COVID-19. Across the whole study: The study drew acute and convalescent COVID-19 samples from the United States, Italy and Spain. PBMCs, B-cell-depleted T cells, or T cells provided the cDNA or gDNA that made up the material.

As handled by the study authors: Estimation of nucleated cell counts relied on the amplification of reference gene primers. Profiled with immunoSEQ multiplex PCR; TCRdb holds only in-frame clones, not every one. The DNA gave D and trimming, while V, J and clone size come from that table. The table includes more than 55,000 clones, around 77% detected once. This CDR3 region has 14 residues. Germline V gene data show CDR1 as MNHNY and CDR2 as SVGAGI (reference sequence). The trim removed 8 bases at V and 5 bases at J, leaving 6 bases unmatched. The sample taken for sequencing was peripheral blood. The chain employs TRBV6-6 and TRBJ2-1, with 10 bases aligning to TRBD2. The sequence was obtained from an elderly man with active or convalescent COVID-19. The CDR3 protein is CASGRTSGHNEQFF. CDR3 DNA sequence: TGTGCCAGCGGAAGGACTAGCGGCCACAATGAGCAGTTCTTC.